This is a list of T cell receptor beta chains from one sample in a study of control samples from healthy donors and cancer patients. Clones were read by immunoSEQ multiplex PCR, and TCRdb kept only the in-frame ones, dropping some. Here the sample table reports about 210,000 clones. Material for sequencing was blood. The source is a woman aged 25 to 39 in good health. Each CDR3 is given with its conserved first and last residue. A D gene is named only where the DNA matches it firmly.

v_call: TRBV10-3
j_call: TRBJ2-7
d_call: TRBD2
cdr3_aa: CATAGASGGSYEQYF
cdr3_nt: TGTGCCACGGCCGGGGCTAGCGGGGGGTCGTACGAGCAGTACTTC

v_call: TRBV11-2
j_call: TRBJ1-1
d_call: -
cdr3_aa: CASSLATGTEAFF
cdr3_nt: TGTGCCAGCAGCTTAGCGACAGGCACTGAAGCTTTCTTT

v_call: TRBV4-1
j_call: TRBJ2-6
d_call: -
cdr3_aa: CASSQEEGLDVLTF
cdr3_nt: TGCGCCAGCAGCCAAGAGGAGGGGTTGGACGTCCTGACTTTC

v_call: TRBV12-3/TRBV12-4
j_call: TRBJ2-3
d_call: -
cdr3_aa: CASRKISTDTQYF
cdr3_nt: TGTGCCAGCAGGAAAATTAGCACAGATACGCAGTATTTT

v_call: TRBV6-2/TRBV6-3
j_call: TRBJ2-5
d_call: TRBD2
cdr3_aa: CASSLAGRETQYF
cdr3_nt: TGTGCCAGCAGTCTAGCGGGGCGAGAGACCCAGTACTTC

v_call: TRBV13
j_call: TRBJ1-1
d_call: -
cdr3_aa: CASSLSNTEAFF
cdr3_nt: TGTGCCAGCAGCTTGAGTAACACTGAAGCTTTCTTT

v_call: TRBV20-1
j_call: TRBJ2-3
d_call: -
cdr3_aa: CSAGTENTQYF
cdr3_nt: TGCAGTGCCGGGACCGAAAATACGCAGTATTTT

v_call: TRBV7-8
j_call: TRBJ2-7
d_call: -
cdr3_aa: CASSPPGAHEQYF
cdr3_nt: TGTGCCAGCAGCCCGCCGGGGGCCCACGAGCAGTACTTC

v_call: TRBV5-1
j_call: TRBJ1-2
d_call: TRBD1
cdr3_aa: CASSVRQGRGYGYTF
cdr3_nt: TGCGCCAGCAGCGTGAGACAGGGCAGAGGCTATGGCTACACCTTC

v_call: TRBV6-5
j_call: TRBJ1-5
d_call: TRBD1
cdr3_aa: CASSPTGSRGQPQHF
cdr3_nt: TGTGCCAGCAGCCCGACAGGGTCCAGGGGGCAGCCCCAGCATTTT

v_call: TRBV12-3/TRBV12-4
j_call: TRBJ1-4
d_call: -
cdr3_aa: CASTEVRDQLFF
cdr3_nt: TGTGCCAGCACCGAAGTAAGGGATCAGCTGTTTTTT